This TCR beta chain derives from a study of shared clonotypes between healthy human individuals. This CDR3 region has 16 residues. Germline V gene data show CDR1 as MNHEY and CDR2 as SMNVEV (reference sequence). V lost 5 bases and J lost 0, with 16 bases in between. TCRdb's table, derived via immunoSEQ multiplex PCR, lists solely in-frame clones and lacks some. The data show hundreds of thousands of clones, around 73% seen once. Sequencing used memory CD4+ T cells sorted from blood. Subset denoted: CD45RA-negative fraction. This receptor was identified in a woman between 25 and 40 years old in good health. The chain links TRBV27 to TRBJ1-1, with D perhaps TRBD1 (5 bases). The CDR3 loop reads CASSRQTATMNTEAFF. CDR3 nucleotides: TGTGCCAGCAGTCGGCAGACAGCAACCATGAACACTGAAGCTTTCTTT.